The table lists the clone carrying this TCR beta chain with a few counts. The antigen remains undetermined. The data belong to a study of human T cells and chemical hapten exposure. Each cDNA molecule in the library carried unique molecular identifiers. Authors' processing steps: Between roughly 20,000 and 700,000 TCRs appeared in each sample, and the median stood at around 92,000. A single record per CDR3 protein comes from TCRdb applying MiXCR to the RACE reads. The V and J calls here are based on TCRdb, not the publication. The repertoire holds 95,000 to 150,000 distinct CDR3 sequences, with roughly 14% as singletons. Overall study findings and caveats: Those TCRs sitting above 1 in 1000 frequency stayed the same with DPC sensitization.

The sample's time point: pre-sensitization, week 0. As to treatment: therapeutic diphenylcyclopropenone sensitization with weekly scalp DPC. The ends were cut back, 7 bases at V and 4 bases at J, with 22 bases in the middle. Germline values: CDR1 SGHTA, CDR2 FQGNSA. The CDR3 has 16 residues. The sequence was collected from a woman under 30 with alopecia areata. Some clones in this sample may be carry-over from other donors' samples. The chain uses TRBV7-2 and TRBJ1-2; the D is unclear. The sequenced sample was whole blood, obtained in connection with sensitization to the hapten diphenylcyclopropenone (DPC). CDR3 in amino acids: CASKPDLGTWGYGYTF. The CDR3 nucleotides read TGTGCCAGCAAACCGGATTTAGGCACATGGGGCTATGGCTACACCTTC.